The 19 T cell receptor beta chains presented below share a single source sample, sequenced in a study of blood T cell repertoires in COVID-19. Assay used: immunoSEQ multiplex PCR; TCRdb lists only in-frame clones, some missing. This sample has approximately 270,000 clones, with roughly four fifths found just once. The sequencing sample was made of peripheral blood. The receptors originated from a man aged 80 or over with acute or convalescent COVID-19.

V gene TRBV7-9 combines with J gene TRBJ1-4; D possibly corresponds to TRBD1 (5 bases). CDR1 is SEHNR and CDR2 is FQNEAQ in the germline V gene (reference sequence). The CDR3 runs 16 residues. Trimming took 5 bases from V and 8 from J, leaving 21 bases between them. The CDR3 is CASSPNTFRAGEKLFF. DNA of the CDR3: TGTGCCAGCAGCCCCAATACTTTCCGGGCAGGGGAAAAACTGTTTTTT.

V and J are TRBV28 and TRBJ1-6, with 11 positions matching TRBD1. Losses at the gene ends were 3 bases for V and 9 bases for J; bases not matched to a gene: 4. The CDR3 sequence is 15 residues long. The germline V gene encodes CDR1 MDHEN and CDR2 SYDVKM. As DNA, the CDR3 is TGTGCCAGCAGTTTTCCCGGGACAGGGGGTTCACCCCTCCACTTT. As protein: CASSFPGTGGSPLHF.

The CDR3 here is CASSWSHGYTF. CDR3 nucleotide sequence: TGTGCCAGCAGTTGGAGTCATGGCTACACCTTC. The chain carries TRBV28 and TRBJ1-2; D gene unclear. V lost 4 bases and J 6 bases, leaving 6 bases between the germline ends. CDR1 is MDHEN, CDR2 SYDVKM, per germline. The CDR3 length is 11 residues.

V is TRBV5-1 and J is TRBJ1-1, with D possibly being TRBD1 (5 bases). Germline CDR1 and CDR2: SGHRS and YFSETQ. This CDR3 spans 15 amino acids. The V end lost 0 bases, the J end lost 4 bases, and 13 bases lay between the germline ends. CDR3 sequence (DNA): TGCGCCAGCAGCTTGGATGCAGGGCGGTTCACTGAAGCTTTCTTT. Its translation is CASSLDAGRFTEAFF. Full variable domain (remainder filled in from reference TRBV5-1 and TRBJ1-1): KAGVTQTPRYLIKTRGQQVTLSCSPISGHRSVSWYQQTPGQGLQFLFEYFSETQRNKGNFPGRFSGRQFSNSRSEMNVSTLELGDSALYLCASSLDAGRFTEAFFGQGTRLTVV.

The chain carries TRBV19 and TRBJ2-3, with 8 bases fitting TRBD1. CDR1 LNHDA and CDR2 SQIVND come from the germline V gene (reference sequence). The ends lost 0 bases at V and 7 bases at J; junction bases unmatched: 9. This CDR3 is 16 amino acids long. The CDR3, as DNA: TGTGCCAGTAGTATAGATGGCCAGGGGGCGCCGAATACGCAGTATTTT. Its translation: CASSIDGQGAPNTQYF.

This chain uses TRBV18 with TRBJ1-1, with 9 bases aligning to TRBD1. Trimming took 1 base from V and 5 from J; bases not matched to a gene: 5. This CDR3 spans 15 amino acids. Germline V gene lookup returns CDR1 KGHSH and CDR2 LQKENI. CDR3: CASSPLSGQGTEAFF. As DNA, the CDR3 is TGTGCCAGCTCACCACTTAGCGGACAGGGGACTGAAGCTTTCTTT.

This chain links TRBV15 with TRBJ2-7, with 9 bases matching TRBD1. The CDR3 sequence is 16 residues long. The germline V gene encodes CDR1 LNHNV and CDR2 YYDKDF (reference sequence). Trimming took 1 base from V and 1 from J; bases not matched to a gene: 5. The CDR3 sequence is CATSRGTGTGSYEQYF. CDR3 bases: TGTGCCACCAGCAGAGGAACCGGGACAGGGTCCTACGAGCAGTACTTC. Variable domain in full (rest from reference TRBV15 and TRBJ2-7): DAMVIQNPRYQVTQFGKPVTLSCSQTLNHNVMYWYQQKSSQAPKLLFHYYDKDFNNEADTPDNFQSRRPNTSFCFLDIRSPGLGDTAMYLCATSRGTGTGSYEQYFGPGTRLTVT.

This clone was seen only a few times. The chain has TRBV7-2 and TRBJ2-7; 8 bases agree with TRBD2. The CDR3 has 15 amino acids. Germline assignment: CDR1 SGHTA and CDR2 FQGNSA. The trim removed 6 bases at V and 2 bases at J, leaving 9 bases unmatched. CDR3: CASRRSSGLAYEQYF. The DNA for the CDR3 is TGTGCCAGCAGACGTTCTAGCGGGCTGGCCTACGAGCAGTACTTC.

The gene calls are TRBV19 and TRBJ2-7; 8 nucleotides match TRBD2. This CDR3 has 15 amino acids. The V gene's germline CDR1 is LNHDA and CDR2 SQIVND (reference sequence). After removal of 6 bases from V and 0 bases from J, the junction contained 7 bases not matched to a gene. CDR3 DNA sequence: TGTGCCAGTAGAAAAGCGGGGGAAACCTCCTACGAGCAGTACTTC. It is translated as CASRKAGETSYEQYF.

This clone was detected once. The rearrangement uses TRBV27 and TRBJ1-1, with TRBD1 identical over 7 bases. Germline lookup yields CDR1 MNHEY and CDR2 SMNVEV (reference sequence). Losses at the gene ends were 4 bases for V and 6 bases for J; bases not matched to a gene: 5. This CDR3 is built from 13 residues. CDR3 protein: CASSYRGVSEAFF. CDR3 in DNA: TGTGCCAGCAGTTACAGGGGAGTCTCTGAAGCTTTCTTT.

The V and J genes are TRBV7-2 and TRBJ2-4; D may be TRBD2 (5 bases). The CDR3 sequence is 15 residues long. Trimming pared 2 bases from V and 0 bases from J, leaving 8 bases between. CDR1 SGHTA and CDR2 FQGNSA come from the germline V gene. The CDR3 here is CASSLSGLAKNIQYF. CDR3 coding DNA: TGTGCCAGCAGCTTATCAGGACTAGCCAAAAACATTCAGTACTTC.

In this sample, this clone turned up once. CDR3 DNA: TGTGCCAGCAGTATGACCGGGACAGGGGGCCCTTACGAGCAGTACTTC. This codes for CASSMTGTGGPYEQYF. The chain carries TRBV27 and TRBJ2-7; 12 nucleotides line up with TRBD1. Germline-derived CDR1 and CDR2 are MNHEY and SMNVEV (reference sequence). The CDR3 runs 16 residues. J was trimmed by 4 bases and V by 5 bases; bases with no gene match: 9.

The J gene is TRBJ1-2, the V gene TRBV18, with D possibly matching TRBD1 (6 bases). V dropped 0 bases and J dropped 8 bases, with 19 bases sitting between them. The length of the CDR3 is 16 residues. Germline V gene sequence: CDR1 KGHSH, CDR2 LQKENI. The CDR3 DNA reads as TGTGCCAGCTCACCACCACACTCCGGGACACGGGTCGGCTACACCTTC. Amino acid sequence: CASSPPHSGTRVGYTF.

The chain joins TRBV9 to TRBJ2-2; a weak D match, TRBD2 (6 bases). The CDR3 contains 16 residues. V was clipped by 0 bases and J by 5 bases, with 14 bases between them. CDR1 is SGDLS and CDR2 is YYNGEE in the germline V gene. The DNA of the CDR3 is TGTGCCAGCAGCGTAGGGGGGAACCGGGGGACCGGGGAGCTGTTTTTT. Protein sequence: CASSVGGNRGTGELFF. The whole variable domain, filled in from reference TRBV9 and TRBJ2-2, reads DSGVTQTPKHLITATGQRVTLRCSPRSGDLSVYWYQQSLDQGLQFLIQYYNGEERAKGNILERFSAQQFPDLHSELNLSSLELGDSALYFCASSVGGNRGTGELFFGEGSRLTVL.

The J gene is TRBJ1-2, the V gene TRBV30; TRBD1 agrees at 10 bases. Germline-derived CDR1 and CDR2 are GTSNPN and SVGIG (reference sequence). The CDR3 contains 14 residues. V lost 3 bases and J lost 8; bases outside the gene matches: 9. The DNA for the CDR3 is TGTGCCTGGAGCCCAGGGACAGGGGTTGGAGGCTACACCTTC. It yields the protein CAWSPGTGVGGYTF.

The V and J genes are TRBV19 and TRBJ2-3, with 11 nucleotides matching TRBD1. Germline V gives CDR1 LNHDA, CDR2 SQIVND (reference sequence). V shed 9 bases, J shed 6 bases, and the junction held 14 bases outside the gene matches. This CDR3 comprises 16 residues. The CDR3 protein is CASRSGTGGRGDTQYF. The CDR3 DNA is TGTGCCAGCAGATCCGGGACAGGGGGACGAGGGGATACGCAGTATTTT.

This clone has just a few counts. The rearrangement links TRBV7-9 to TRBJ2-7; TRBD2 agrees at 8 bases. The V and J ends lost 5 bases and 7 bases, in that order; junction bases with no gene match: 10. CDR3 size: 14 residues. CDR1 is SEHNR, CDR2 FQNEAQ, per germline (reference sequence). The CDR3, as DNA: TGTGCCAGCAGCGTCTCGGGAGGGCCCTTGGAGCAGTACTTC. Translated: CASSVSGGPLEQYF.

CDR3 sequence: CASSLLPGTGPPGGNSPLHF. CDR3 sequence (DNA): TGTGCCAGCAGTCTTCTACCTGGGACAGGACCCCCCGGGGGTAATTCACCCCTCCACTTT. The chain recombines TRBV6-6 with TRBJ1-6; 8 bases align to TRBD1. CDR3 length equals 20 residues. CDR1 MNHNY and CDR2 SVGAGI come from the germline V gene (reference sequence). Trimming cost V 5 bases and J 6 bases; bases outside gene matches: 21.

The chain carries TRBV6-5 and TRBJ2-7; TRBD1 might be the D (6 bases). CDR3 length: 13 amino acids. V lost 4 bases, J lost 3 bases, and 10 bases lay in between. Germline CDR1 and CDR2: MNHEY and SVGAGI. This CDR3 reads CASSSETGYEQYF. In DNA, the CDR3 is TGTGCCAGCAGTTCCGAGACAGGCTACGAGCAGTACTTC.